This T cell receptor beta chain stems from a study of shared clonotypes between healthy human individuals. This CDR3 has 15 amino acids. V was clipped by 3 bases and J by 8 bases; unmatched bases: 6. Germline values: CDR1 SGHDT, CDR2 YYEEEE. Produced via immunoSEQ multiplex PCR; TCRdb's table is partial and in-frame only. The sample holds roughly 410,000 clones, approximately 97% seen once. Sequencing was carried out using memory CD8+ T cells sorted from blood. Noted subset: CD45RO+ cells pooled with CCR7-negative TemRA cells. The chain couples TRBV5-6 to TRBJ2-1; 12 bases agree with TRBD2. The receptor was derived from a man aged 25-45 years in good health. CDR3 sequence reads: CASSSLAGGMYEQFF. In nucleotides, the CDR3 is TGTGCCAGCAGCTCTCTAGCGGGAGGGATGTATGAGCAGTTCTTC.